The TCR beta chain described here comes from a study of CD8 T cells in Susac syndrome. RNA in amounts of roughly 0.5 to 1 ug was reverse transcribed with random hexamers. The TCR beta CDR3 was amplified by immunoSEQ multiplex PCR across 54 Vbeta, 13 Jbeta. Via MiXCR, TCRdb re-called the immunoSEQ multiplex PCR reads, giving one row per CDR3 protein. The data contain more than 70,000 distinct CDR3 sequences, about 93% of them singletons. Germline V gene sequence: CDR1 DFQATT, CDR2 SNEGSKA (reference sequence). The CDR3 length is 18 residues. Losses at the gene ends were 2 bases for V and 2 bases for J; bases not matched to a gene: 8. Sequencing targeted TCR beta in blood CD8+ and CD4+ T cells. Only one count was recorded for this clonotype.

The TCR was taken from a human donor in good health. Sequenced: CD8+ T cells from PBMCs. The chain couples TRBV20-1 to TRBJ2-1; 14 nucleotides match TRBD2. CDR3 DNA: TGCAGTGCTAGACCGAGACTAGCGGGGGGGCCCACCTACAATGAGCAGTTCTTC. Amino acid sequence: CSARPRLAGGPTYNEQFF.